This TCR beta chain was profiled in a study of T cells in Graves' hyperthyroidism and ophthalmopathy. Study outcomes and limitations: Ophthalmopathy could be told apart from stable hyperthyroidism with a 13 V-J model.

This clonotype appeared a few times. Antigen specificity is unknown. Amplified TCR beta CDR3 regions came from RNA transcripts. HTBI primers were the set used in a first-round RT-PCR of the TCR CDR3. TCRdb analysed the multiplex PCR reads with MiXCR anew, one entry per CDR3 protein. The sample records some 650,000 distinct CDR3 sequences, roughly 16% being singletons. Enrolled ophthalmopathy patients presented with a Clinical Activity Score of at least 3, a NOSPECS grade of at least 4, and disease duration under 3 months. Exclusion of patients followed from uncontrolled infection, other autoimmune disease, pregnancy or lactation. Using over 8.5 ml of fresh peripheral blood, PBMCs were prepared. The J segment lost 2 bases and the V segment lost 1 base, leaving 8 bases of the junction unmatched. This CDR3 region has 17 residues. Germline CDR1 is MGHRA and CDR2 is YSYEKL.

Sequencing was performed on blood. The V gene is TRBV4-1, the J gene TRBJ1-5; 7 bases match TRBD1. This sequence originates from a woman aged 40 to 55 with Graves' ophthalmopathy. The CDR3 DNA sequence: TGCGCCAGCAGCCAAGGACTACAGGGGTATGGCAATCAGCCCCAGCATTTT. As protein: CASSQGLQGYGNQPQHF.